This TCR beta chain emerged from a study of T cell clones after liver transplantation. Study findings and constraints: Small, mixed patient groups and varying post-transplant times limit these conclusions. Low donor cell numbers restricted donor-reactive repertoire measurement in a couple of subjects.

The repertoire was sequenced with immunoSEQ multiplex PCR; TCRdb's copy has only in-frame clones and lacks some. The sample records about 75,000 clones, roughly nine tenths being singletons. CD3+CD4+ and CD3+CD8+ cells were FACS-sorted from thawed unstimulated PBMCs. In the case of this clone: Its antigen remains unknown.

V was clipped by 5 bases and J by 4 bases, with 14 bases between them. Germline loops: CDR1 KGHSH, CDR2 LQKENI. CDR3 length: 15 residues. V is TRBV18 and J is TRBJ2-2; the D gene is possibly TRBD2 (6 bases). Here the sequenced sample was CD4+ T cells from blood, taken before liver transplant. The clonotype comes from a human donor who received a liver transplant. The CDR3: CASSESSGVTGELFF. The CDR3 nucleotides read TGTGCCAGCTCAGAGTCCTCGGGGGTCACCGGGGAGCTGTTTTTT.